The 8 T cell receptor beta chains below all came from one sample that was sequenced in a study of long-term antiretroviral therapy in people with HIV (dated by TCRdb to between 2021 and 2023). The immunoSEQ hsTCRB v3.0 assay was used at survey level resolution to sequence the TRB variable region. The source is immuneACCESS, and TCRdb retained only in-frame sequences with V and J called. Part of the clones is not carried over; for the studies checked, unresolved V genes explain less than half of this, and the remainder is unexplained. The sample data list about 7,100 clones, and 81% of these were observed just once. About 14% of the sample is in the top ten clones. This sample comprised unsorted PBMCs, obtained about 2.5 years before starting antiretroviral therapy. The receptors originated from a man aged 35-49 years with HIV.

The chain employs TRBV5-1 and TRBJ1-1; D uncertain. Trimming cost V 2 bases and J 0 bases, with 11 bases left between them. Per the germline V gene, CDR1 is SGHRS and CDR2 is YFSETQ. There are 15 residues in the CDR3. The CDR3 nucleotides are TGCGCCAGCAGCTTTATGCCCGACATGAACACTGAAGCTTTCTTT. It yields the protein CASSFMPDMNTEAFF.

The chain recombines TRBV4-3 with TRBJ2-7; the D gene is possibly TRBD2 (6 bases). Trimming removed 0 bases at V and 3 bases at J, with 12 bases between. The CDR3 is 15 amino acids. Germline V gene sequence: CDR1 LGHNA, CDR2 YSLEER. For the CDR3, the DNA is TGCGCCAGCAGCCAAGATTGGCGGGGAAGCTACGAGCAGTACTTC. It specifies CASSQDWRGSYEQYF.

This sequence joins TRBV5-5 and TRBJ1-1; TRBD1 might be the D (5 bases). This CDR3 has 20 amino acids. V lost 1 base, J lost 0 bases, and 25 bases lay in between. Germline CDR1 reads SGHKS; CDR2 reads YYEKEE (reference sequence). The CDR3 nucleotides are TGTGCCAGCAGCTTGTTGTTATGGCGGCCAGGGCCCGCCGTGAACACTGAAGCTTTCTTT. This gives the protein CASSLLLWRPGPAVNTEAFF.

V gene TRBV11-3 combines with J gene TRBJ2-3, with a possible D match to TRBD2 (5 bases). The CDR3 is 13 residues long. V was trimmed by 5 bases and J by 5 bases, leaving 11 bases between them. Germline-derived CDR1 and CDR2 are SGHNT and YENEEA. For the CDR3, the DNA is TGTGCCAGCAGCCCTAGCACGAGAGATACGCAGTATTTT. Translated, it gives CASSPSTRDTQYF.

The V and J genes are TRBV10-3 and TRBJ2-2; 9 nucleotides line up with TRBD1. The V segment lost 6 bases and the J segment 7 bases; nucleotides outside the gene matches: 6. Germline V CDR1 and CDR2: ENHRY, SYGVKD. The CDR3 has 14 amino acids. In DNA form, the CDR3 reads TGTGCCATCAGAGCGGGACAGGGATTCGGGGAGCTGTTTTTT. Amino acids: CAIRAGQGFGELFF.

The chain carries TRBV5-1 and TRBJ2-6; no definite D call. Germline-derived CDR1 and CDR2 are SGHRS and YFSETQ. The CDR3 runs to 14 residues. V dropped 2 bases and J dropped 1 base, with 4 bases sitting between them. CDR3 in DNA: TGCGCCAGCAGCTTAGGGTCTGGGGCCAACGTCCTGACTTTC. Amino acid sequence: CASSLGSGANVLTF.

The chain recombines TRBV15 with TRBJ2-3; D possibly uses TRBD1 or TRBD2 (7 bases each). CDR1 LNHNV and CDR2 YYDKDF come from the germline V gene (reference sequence). The CDR3 consists of 18 residues. V was cut by 0 bases and J by 4 bases, with 20 bases left in between. The DNA of the CDR3 is TGTGCCACCAGCAGAGAGCGGGCAGGGGGAGGGAACCCAGATACGCAGTATTTT. Its translation is CATSRERAGGGNPDTQYF.

This clone was recorded once. This chain uses TRBV10-2 with TRBJ2-3; D is possibly TRBD2 (6 bases). Germline CDR1 WSHSY, CDR2 SAAADI. V was shortened by 6 bases and J by 4 bases, with 14 bases between the two germline ends. CDR3 size: 14 residues. CDR3 residues: CASRGSGVSDTQYF. The CDR3 nucleotides are TGCGCCAGCAGGGGCTCGGGGGTATCAGATACGCAGTATTTT.